The present T cell receptor beta chain was sequenced within a study of Tregs in tolerant kidney transplant recipients. The overall study: Recipients received nonmyeloablative bone marrow transplants from related graft donors, with transient mixed chimerism. Study-level findings and limits: No direct test of biological reproducibility was done here. Changing PCR primers prevented nucleotide comparison between some patients' samples.

Only in-frame clones appear in the TCRdb table, and some are missing; sequencing was by immunoSEQ multiplex PCR. The table includes about 94,000 clones, 93% detected once. This clone is a singleton in its sample. The target antigen is unknown. J gave up 1 base and V 3 bases, and 21 bases lay outside the gene matches. Germline CDR1 reads SGHTA; CDR2 reads FQGTGA. The CDR3 runs to 21 residues. The rearrangement joins TRBV7-3 to TRBJ2-3; 8 bases line up with TRBD1. This specimen consisted of CD4+ T cells from blood, obtained before the transplant. The sequence was obtained from a human donor who received a combined kidney and bone marrow transplant. This chain's CDR3 is CASSFKGWTGTSTLCTDTQYF. The CDR3 nucleotides are TGTGCCAGCAGCTTTAAGGGGTGGACAGGGACCTCGACTTTATGCACAGATACGCAGTATTTT.